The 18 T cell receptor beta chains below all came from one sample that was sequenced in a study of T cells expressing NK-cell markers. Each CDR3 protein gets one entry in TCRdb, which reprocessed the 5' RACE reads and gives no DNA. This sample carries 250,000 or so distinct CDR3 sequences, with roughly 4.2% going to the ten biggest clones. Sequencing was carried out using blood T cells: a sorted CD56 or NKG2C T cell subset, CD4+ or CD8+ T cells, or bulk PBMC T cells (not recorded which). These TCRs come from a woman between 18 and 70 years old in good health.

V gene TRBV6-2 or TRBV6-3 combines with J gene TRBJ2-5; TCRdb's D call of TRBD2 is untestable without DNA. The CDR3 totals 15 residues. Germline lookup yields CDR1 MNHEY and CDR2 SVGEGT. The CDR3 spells CASKSDYLSQETQYF.

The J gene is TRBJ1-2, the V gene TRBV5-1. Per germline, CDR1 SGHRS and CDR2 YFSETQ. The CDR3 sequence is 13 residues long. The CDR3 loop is CASSWNSLDGYTF.

The CDR3 here is CASSPASLFTGELFF. The chain combines TRBV18 with TRBJ2-2; TCRdb's D call, TRBD2, is unchecked because there is no DNA. The CDR3 is 15 residues long. Germline V CDR1 and CDR2: KGHSH, LQKENI.

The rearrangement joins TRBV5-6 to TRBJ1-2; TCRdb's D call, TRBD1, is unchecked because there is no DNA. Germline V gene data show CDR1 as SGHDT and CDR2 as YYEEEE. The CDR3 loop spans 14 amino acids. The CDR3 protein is CASSFFRGASGYTF.

CDR3 sequence: CASGGRGDEQFF. The J gene is TRBJ2-1, the V gene TRBV6-2 or TRBV6-3; absent DNA, TCRdb's TRBD2 call cannot be checked. The CDR3 is 12 amino acids. Germline CDR1 is MNHEY and CDR2 is SVGEGT.

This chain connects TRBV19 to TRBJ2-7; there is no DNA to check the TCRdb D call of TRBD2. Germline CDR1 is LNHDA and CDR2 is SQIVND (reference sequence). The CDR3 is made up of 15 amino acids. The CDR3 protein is CASSMGLAGTTEQYF.

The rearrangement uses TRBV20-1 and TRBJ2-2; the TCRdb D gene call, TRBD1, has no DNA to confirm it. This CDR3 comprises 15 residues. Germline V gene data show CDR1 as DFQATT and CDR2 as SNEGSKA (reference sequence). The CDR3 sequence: CSASLGRANTGELFF.

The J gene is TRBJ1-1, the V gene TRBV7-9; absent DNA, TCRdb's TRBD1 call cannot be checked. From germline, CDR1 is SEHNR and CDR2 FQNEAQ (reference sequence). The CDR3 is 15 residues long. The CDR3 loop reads CASSFQGQAGTEAFF.

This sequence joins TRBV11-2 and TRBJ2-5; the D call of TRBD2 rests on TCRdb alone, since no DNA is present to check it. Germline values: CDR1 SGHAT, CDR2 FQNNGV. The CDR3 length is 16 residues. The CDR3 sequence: CASSLDWSPASYTQYF.

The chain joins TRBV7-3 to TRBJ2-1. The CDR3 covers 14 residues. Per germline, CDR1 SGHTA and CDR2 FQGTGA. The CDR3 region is CASSPDLAYNEQFF.

The CDR3 sequence is CSVGDHTDTQYF. The genes are TRBV29-1 and TRBJ2-3; TCRdb's D gene call, TRBD1, goes unchecked for lack of DNA. Per germline, CDR1 SQVTM and CDR2 ANQGSEA. CDR3 length: 12 residues.

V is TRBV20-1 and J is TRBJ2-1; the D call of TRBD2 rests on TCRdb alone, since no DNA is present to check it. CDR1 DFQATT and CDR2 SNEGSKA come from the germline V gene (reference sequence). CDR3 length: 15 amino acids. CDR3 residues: CSARDRLARSNEQFF.

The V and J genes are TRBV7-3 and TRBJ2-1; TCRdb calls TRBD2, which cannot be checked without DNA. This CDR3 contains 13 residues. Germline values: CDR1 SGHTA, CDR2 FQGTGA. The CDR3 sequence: CASSLLRVDEQFF.

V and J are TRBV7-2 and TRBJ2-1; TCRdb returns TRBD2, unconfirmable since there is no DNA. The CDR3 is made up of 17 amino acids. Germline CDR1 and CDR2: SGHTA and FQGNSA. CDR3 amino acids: CASSLGLAGGPYNEQFF.

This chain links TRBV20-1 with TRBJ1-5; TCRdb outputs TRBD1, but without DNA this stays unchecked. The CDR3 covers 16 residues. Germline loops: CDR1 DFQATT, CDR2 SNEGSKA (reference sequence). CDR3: CSAKEMRAREHQPQHF.

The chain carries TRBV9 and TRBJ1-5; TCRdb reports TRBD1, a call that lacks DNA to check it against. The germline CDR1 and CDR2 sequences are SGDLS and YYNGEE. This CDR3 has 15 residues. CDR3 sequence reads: CASSVAGHPNQPQHF.

This chain's CDR3 is CSTPGTGGTHTQYF. The rearrangement uses TRBV20-1 and TRBJ2-3; TCRdb names TRBD1, which stays unverified in the absence of DNA. The germline CDR1 and CDR2 sequences are DFQATT and SNEGSKA (reference sequence). The CDR3 runs 14 residues.

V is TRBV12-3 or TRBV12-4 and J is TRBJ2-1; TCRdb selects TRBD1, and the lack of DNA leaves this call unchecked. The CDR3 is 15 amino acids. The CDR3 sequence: CASSYPGYPGNEQFF.